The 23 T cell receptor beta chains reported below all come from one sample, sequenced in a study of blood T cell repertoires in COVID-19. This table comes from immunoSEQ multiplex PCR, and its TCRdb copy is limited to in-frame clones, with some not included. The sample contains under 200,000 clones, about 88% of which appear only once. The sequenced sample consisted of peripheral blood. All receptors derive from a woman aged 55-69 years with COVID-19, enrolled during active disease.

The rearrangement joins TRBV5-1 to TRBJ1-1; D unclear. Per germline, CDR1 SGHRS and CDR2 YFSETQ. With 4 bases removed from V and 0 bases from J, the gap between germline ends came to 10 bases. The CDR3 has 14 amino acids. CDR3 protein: CASSTDNMNTEAFF. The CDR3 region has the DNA TGCGCCAGCAGCACTGACAACATGAACACTGAAGCTTTCTTT.

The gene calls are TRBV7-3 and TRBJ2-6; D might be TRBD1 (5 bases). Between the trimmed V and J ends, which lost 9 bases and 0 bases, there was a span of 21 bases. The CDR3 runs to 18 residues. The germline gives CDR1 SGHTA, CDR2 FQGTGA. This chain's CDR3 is CASSQESPHLSGANVLTF. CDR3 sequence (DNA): TGTGCCAGTTCACAGGAGAGTCCCCACCTCTCTGGGGCCAACGTCCTGACTTTC. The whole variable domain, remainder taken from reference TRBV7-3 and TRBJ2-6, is GAGVSQTPSNKVTEKGKYVELRCDPISGHTALYWYRQSLGQGPEFLIYFQGTGAADDSGLPNDRFFAVRPEGSVSTLKIQRTERGDSAVYLCASSQESPHLSGANVLTFGAGSRLTVL.

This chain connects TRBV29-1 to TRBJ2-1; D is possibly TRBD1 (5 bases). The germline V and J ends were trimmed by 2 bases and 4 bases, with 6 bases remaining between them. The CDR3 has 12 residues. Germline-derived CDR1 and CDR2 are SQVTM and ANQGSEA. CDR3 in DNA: TGCAGCGTTGAACACAGGTACAATGAGCAGTTCTTC. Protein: CSVEHRYNEQFF.

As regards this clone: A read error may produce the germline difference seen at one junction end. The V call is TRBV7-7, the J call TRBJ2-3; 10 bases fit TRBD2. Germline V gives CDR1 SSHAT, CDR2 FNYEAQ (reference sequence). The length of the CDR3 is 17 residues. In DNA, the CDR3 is TGTGCTAGCAGCTTAGCACTAGCGGGACCTCACACAGATACGCAGTATTTT. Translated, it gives CASSLALAGPHTDTQYF.

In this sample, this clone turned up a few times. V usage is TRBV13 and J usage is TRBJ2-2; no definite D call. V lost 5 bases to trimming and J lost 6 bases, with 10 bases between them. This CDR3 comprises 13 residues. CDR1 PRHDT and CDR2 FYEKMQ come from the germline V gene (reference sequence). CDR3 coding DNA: TGTGCCAGCAGCGCCCGAGGAGCCGGGGAGCTGTTTTTT. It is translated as CASSARGAGELFF.

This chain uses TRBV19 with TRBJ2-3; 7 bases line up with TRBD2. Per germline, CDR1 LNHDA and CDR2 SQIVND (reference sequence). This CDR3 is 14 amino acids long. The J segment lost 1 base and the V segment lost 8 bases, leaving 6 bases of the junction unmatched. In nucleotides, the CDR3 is TGTGCCAGTCGGGATAGCGGGCGCACAGATACGCAGTATTTT. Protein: CASRDSGRTDTQYF.

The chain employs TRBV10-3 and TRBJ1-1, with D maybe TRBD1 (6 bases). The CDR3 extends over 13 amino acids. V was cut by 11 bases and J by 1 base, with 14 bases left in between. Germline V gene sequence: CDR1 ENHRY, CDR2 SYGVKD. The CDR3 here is CAARQVQNTEAFF. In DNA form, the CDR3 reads TGTGCCGCAAGACAGGTCCAGAACACTGAAGCTTTCTTT.

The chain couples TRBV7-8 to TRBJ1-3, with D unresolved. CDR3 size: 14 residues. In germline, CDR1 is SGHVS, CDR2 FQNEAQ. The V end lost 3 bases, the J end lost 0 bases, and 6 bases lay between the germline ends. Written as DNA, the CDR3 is TGTGCCAGCAGCTTTGGGCTCTCTGGAAACACCATATATTTT. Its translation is CASSFGLSGNTIYF.

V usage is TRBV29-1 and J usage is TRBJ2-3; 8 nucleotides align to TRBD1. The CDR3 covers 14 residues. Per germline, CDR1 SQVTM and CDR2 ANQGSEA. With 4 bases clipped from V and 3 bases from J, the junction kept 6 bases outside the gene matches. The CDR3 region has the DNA TGCAGCGTTGCCGGACAGGGTCGGACAGATACGCAGTATTTT. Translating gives CSVAGQGRTDTQYF.

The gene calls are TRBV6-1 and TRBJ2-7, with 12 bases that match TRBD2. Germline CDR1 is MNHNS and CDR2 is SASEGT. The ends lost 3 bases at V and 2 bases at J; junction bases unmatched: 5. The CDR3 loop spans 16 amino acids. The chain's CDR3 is CASSDVRTSGTYEQYF. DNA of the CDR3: TGTGCCAGCAGTGACGTCCGGACTAGCGGGACCTACGAGCAGTACTTC.

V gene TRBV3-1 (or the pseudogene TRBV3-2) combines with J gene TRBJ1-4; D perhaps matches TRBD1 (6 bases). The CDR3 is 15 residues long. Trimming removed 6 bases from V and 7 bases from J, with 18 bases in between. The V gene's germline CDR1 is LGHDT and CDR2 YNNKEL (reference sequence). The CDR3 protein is CASSGGGAPIEKLFF. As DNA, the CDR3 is TGTGCCAGCAGTGGAGGGGGGGCGCCAATTGAAAAACTGTTTTTT.

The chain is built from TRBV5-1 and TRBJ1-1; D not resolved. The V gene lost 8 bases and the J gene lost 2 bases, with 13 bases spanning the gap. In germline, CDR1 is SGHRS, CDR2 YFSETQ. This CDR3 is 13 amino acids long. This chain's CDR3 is CASCWGGNTEAFF. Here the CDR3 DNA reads TGCGCCAGTTGCTGGGGAGGAAACACTGAAGCTTTCTTT.

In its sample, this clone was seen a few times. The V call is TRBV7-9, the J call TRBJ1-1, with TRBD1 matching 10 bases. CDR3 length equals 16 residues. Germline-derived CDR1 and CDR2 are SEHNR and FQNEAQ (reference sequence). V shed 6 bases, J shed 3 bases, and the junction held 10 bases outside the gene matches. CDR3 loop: CASRTKTGGPDTEAFF. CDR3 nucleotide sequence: TGTGCCAGCAGGACCAAGACAGGGGGCCCTGACACTGAAGCTTTCTTT.

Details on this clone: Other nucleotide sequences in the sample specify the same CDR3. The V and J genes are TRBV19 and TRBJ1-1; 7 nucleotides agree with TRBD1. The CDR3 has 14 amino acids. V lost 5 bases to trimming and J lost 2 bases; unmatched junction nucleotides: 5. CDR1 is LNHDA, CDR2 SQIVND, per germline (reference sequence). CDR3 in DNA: TGTGCCAGTAGTCGGGACAGAGTAAACACTGAAGCTTTCTTT. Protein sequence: CASSRDRVNTEAFF.

CDR3 sequence (DNA): TGTGCCAGCAGTCCTGACGGAGGGGGCCGGACTGAAGCTTTCTTT. Its translation is CASSPDGGGRTEAFF. The V call is TRBV11-3, the J call TRBJ1-1; 7 positions agree with TRBD1. The V and J ends lost 6 bases and 5 bases, in that order; junction bases with no gene match: 12. The CDR3 consists of 15 residues. Germline-derived CDR1 and CDR2 are SGHNT and YENEEA.

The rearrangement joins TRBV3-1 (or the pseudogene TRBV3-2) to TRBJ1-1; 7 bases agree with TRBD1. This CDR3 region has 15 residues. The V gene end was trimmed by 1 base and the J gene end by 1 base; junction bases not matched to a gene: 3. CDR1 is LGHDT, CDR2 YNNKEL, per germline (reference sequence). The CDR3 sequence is CASSQGQGWNTEAFF. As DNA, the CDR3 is TGTGCCAGCAGCCAAGGACAGGGTTGGAACACTGAAGCTTTCTTT.

CDR3 loop: CASSQEGARGYTF. The CDR3, as DNA: TGTGCCAGCAGCCAGGAGGGGGCGCGTGGCTACACCTTC. This chain connects TRBV3-1 (or the pseudogene TRBV3-2) to TRBJ1-2, with TRBD1 identical over 7 bases. Losses at the gene ends were 3 bases for V and 7 bases for J; bases not matched to a gene: 5. Germline CDR1 and CDR2: LGHDT and YNNKEL (reference sequence). The CDR3 consists of 13 residues.

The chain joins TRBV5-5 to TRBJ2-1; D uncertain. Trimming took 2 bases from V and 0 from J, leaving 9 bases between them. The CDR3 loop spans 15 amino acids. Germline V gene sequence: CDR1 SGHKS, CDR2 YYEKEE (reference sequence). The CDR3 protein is CASSFGLSSYNEQFF. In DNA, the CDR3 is TGTGCCAGCAGCTTTGGGCTGAGCTCCTACAATGAGCAGTTCTTC.

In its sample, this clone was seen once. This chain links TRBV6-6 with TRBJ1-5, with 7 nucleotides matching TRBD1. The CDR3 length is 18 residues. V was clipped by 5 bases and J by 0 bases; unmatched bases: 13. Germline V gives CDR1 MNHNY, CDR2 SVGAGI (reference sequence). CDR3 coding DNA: TGTGCCAGCAGTCCCCGGACAGGCACCCCTTATAGCAATCAGCCCCAGCATTTT. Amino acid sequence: CASSPRTGTPYSNQPQHF.

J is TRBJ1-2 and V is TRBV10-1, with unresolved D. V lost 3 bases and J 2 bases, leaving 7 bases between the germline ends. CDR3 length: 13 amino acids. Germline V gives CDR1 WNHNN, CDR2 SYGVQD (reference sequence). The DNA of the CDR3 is TGCGCCAGCAGTGAAGATCGGAACTATGGCTACACCTTC. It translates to CASSEDRNYGYTF.

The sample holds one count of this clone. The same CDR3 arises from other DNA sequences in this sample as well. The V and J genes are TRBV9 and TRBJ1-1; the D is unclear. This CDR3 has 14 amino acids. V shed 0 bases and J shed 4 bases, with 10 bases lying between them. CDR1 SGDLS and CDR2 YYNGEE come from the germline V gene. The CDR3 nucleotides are TGTGCCAGCAGCGTAGTGTCAGGCAGCACTGAAGCTTTCTTT. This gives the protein CASSVVSGSTEAFF.

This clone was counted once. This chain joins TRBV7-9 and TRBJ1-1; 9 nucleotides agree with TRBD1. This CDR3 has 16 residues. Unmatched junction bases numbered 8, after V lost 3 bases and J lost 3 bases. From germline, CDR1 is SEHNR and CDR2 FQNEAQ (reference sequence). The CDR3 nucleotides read TGTGCCAGCAGCTTGGGCAGGGACAGGGCTCACACTGAAGCTTTCTTT. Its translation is CASSLGRDRAHTEAFF.

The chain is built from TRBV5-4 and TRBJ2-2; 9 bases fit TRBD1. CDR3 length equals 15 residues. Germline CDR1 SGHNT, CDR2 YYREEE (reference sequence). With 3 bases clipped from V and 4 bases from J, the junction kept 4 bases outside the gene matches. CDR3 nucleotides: TGTGCCAGCAGCTCCCGGGACAGGGTCACCGGGGAGCTGTTTTTT. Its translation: CASSSRDRVTGELFF.